This T cell receptor beta chain was sequenced during a study of T cells in Graves' hyperthyroidism and ophthalmopathy. Whole-study context: Before any treatment, at initial diagnosis, peripheral blood was collected.

Disease duration under 2 months; hyperthyroidism patients were aged 18 to 65. Patients were excluded for uncontrolled infection, other autoimmune disease, pregnancy or lactation. Researchers amplified the TCR beta CDR3 regions from RNA transcripts. TCR CDR3 underwent first-round RT-PCR with the HTBI primer set. TCRdb processed the multiplex PCR reads anew with MiXCR; each CDR3 protein has one entry. This sample carries over 500,000 distinct CDR3 sequences, around 15% of them seen once, and the ten largest clones take about 15%. V trimming: 0 bases; J trimming: 2 bases; junction bases outside the gene matches: 4. The CDR3 is 15 residues long. Looked up from germline, CDR1 is GTSNPN and CDR2 is SVGIG (reference sequence).

The source of this sequence is a woman in her 40s with Graves' hyperthyroidism. The chain carries TRBV30 and TRBJ1-3, with 7 bases matching TRBD1. Sequenced sample: blood. Written as DNA, the CDR3 is TGTGCCTGGAGTGTAAGGGGGACAGCTGGAAACACCATATATTTT. Translation gives CAWSVRGTAGNTIYF.